These T cell receptor beta chains were read from a single sample in a study of T cell repertoires in cytomegalovirus infection. For these receptors, no antigen is known. From the reads, TCRdb called clonotypes with MiXCR, one entry per CDR3 protein. The data contain roughly 920,000 distinct CDR3 sequences, approximately 31% of them singletons. This sample comprised cultured CD8+ T cells from PBMCs, obtained from culture after CMV antigen stimulation. The receptors stem from a human donor in good health (CMV status not recorded). Some clones in this sample may be carry-over from other donors' samples. CDR3s include the opening cysteine and the closing phenylalanine or tryptophan. The D gene is left open where the match is weak.

V | D | CDR3
TRBV4-1 | . | CASSQGIGTNEQFF
TRBV19 | TRBD1 | CASTLERGRTGELFF
TRBV7-8 | TRBD1 | CASSTGGGRTEAFF
TRBV6-5 | . | CASSYPPGSGANYGYTF
TRBV12-3/TRBV12-4 | . | CASSMGHPMVKTQYF
TRBV6-6 | . | CASRGPNEQFF
TRBV14 | TRBD2 | CASSPLAGGLETQYF
TRBV7-9 | . | CASSNPQMNTEAFF
TRBV7-9 | . | CASSPQGQANEKLFF
TRBV19 | TRBD1 | CASNTGVTEAFF
TRBV19 | TRBD1 | CACRGDRVYGYTF
TRBV4-1 | TRBD1 | CASSQGRDRGSDQFF
TRBV20-1 | . | CSARTGLSYNSPLHF
TRBV6-2/TRBV6-3 | TRBD1 | CASSRSGTGFNQPQHF
TRBV9 | . | CASSGGSSYGYTF
TRBV4-1 | . | CASSQVEGVRELFF
TRBV28 | . | CASSPRGKETQYF
TRBV27 | . | CASSIIGAGTEAFF
TRBV6-5 | TRBD2 | CASSYSTSGARAYEQYF
TRBV24-1 | TRBD1 | CATSGGQMHYNEQFF
TRBV7-3 | . | CASSPPEGWGGYTF
TRBV6-2/TRBV6-3 | TRBD2 | CASSYGTTIDEQFF
TRBV27 | . | CASIVSGSGGSGNTIYF
TRBV12-3/TRBV12-4 | . | CASSFVILGQETQYF
TRBV6-1 | . | CASSELGLHTEAFF
TRBV7-8 | . | CASSLATGLGETQYF
TRBV2 | TRBD1 | CASQTQGTYGYTF
TRBV27 | . | CASWGADYGYTF
TRBV14 | . | CASSHFQGPQETQYF
TRBV7-2 | TRBD2 | CASSLRGWASGSTDTQYF
TRBV2 | TRBD1 | CASREPWTGMDEQFF
TRBV7-2 | TRBD1 | CASSGRDRADTQYF
TRBV12-5 | TRBD2 | CASGLVLGTSGLNGDTGELFF
TRBV9 | . | CASSVEGGGNTIYF
TRBV19 | TRBD1 | CASSPLPRTGDTEAFF
TRBV10-1 | . | CASSDGGEQYF
TRBV6-2/TRBV6-3 | . | CASSYSGLAADTQYF
TRBV19 | . | CASSSDGVLNTEAFF
TRBV6-1 | . | CAGFYEQYF
TRBV10-3 | . | CAIRAGAEAFF
TRBV9 | . | CASRGVDEKLFF
TRBV12-3/TRBV12-4 | . | CASKLAFPYNEQFF